This TCR beta chain was captured in a study of cytomegalovirus exposure and HLA in healthy donors. Study outcomes and limitations: Under in vitro conditions, a few CMV-associated chains were confirmed as specific for CMV antigens.

Repertoires were generated with immunoSEQ multiplex PCR, while TCRdb's copy carries only in-frame clones and drops some. The sample lists under 200,000 clones; approximately 96% were seen once. Note on this clone: What it binds is unknown.

V was shortened by 5 bases and J by 4 bases, with 6 bases between the two germline ends. The germline gives CDR1 SEHNR, CDR2 FQNEAQ (reference sequence). The CDR3 totals 11 residues. This chain uses TRBV7-9 with TRBJ2-7; D is uncertain. The TCR comes from a woman aged 18 to 35 in good health and CMV-seronegative. The sample was PBMCs. The CDR3 nucleotides are TGTGCCAGCAGCGGCAGTTACGAGCAGTACTTC. Translated, it gives CASSGSYEQYF.